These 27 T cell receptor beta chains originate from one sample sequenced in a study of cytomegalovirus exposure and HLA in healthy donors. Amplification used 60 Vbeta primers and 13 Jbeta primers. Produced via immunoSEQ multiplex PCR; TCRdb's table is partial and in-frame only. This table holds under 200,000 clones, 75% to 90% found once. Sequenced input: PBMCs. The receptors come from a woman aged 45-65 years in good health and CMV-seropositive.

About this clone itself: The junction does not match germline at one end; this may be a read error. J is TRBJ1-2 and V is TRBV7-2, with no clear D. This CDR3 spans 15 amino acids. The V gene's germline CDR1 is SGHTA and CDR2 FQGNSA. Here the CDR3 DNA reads TGTGCCAGCAGCTTAGTGGGAGGGCAAAGATATGGCTACGCCTTC. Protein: CASSLVGGQRYGYAF.

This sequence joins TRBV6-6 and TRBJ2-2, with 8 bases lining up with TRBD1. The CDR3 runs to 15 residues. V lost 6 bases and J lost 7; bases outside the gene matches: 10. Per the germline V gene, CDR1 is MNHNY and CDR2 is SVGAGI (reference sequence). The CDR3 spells CASSEGQVGDGELFF. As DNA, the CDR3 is TGTGCCAGCAGCGAGGGACAGGTCGGGGACGGGGAGCTGTTTTTT.

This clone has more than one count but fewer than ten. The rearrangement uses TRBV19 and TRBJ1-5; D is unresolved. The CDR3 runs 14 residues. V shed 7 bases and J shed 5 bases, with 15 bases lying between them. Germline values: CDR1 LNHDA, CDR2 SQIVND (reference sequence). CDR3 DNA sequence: TGTGCCAGTACCCAATTCGGGGATTATCAGCCCCAGCATTTT. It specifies CASTQFGDYQPQHF.

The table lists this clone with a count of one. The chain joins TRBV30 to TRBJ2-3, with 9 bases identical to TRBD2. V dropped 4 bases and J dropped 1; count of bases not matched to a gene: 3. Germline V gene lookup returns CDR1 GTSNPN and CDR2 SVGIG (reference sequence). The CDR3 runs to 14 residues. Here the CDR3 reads CAWKVAGGTDTQYF. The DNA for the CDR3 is TGTGCCTGGAAGGTAGCGGGGGGCACAGATACGCAGTATTTT.

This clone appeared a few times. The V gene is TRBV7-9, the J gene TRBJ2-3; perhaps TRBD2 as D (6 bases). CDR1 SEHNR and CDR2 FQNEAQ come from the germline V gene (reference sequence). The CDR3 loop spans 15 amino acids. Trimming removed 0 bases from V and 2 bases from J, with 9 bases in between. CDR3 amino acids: CASSLASGNTDTQYF. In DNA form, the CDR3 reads TGTGCCAGCAGCTTAGCTAGCGGAAACACAGATACGCAGTATTTT.

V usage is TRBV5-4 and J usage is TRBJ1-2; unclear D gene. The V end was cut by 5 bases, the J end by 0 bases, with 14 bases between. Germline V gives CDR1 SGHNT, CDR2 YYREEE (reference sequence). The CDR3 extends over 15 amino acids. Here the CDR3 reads CASSYEASTNYGYTF. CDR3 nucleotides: TGTGCCAGCAGTTATGAGGCTTCGACTAACTATGGCTACACCTTC.

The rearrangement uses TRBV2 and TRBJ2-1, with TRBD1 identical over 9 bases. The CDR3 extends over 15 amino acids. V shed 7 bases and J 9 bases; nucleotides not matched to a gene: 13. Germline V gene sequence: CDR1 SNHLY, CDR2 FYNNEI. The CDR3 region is CASTPLLGQGIEQFF. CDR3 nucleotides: TGTGCCAGCACCCCCCTGCTCGGACAGGGGATTGAGCAGTTCTTC.

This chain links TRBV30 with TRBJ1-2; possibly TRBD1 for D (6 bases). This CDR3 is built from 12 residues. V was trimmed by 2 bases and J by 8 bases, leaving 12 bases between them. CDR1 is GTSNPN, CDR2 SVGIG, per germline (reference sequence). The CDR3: CAWSSAGEGYTF. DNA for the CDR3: TGTGCCTGGAGTTCGGCAGGGGAGGGCTACACCTTC.

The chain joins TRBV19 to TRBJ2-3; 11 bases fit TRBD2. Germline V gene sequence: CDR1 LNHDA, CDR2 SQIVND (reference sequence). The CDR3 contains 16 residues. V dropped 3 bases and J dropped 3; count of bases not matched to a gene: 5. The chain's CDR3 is CASSITSGGSTDTQYF. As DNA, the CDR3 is TGTGCCAGTAGTATCACTAGCGGGGGTTCTACAGATACGCAGTATTTT.

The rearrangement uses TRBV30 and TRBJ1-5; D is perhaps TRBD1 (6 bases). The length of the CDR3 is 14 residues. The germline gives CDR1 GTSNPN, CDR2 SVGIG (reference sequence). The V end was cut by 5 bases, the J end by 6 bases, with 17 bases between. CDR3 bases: TGTGCCTGGGGTAAGGGCAGGGGCCTTCAGCCCCAGCATTTT. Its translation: CAWGKGRGLQPQHF.

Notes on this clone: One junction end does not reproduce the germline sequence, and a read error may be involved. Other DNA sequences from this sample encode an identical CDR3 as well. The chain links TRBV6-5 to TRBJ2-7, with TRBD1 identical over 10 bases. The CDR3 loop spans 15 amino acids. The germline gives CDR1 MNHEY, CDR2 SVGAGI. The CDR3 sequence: CASSQSRDRGYEQYF. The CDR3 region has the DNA TGTGCCAGCAGCCAGTCCCGGGACAGGGGTTACGAGCAGTACTTT.

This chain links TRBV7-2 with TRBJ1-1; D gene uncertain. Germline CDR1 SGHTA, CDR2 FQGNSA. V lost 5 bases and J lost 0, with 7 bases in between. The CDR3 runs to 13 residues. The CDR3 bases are TGTGCCAGCAGCGCCAGTTTGAACACTGAAGCTTTCTTT. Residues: CASSASLNTEAFF.

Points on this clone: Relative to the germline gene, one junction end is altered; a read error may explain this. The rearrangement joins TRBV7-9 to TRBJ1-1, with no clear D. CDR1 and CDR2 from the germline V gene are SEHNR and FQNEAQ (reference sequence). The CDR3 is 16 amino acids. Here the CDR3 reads CSSSLGRTGMNTEAFF. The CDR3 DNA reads TGTTCCAGCAGCTTAGGGCGAACGGGTATGAACACTGAAGCTTTCTTT. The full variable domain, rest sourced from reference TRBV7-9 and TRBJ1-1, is DTGVSQNPRHKITKRGQNVTFRCDPISEHNRLYWYRQTLGQGPEFLTYFQNEAQLEKSRLLSDRFSAERPKGSFSTLEIQRTEQGDSAMYLCSSSLGRTGMNTEAFFGQGTRLTVV.

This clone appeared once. CDR3 amino acids: CASGREGGQETQYF. CDR3 DNA: TGCGCCAGCGGAAGAGAGGGCGGACAAGAGACCCAGTACTTC. The V and J genes are TRBV5-1 and TRBJ2-5, with D possibly matching TRBD2 (5 bases). The CDR3 sequence is 14 residues long. The germline V gene has CDR1 SGHRS and CDR2 YFSETQ. The V end lost 7 bases, the J end lost 2 bases, and 15 bases lay between the germline ends. Filled out from reference TRBV5-1 and TRBJ2-5, the complete variable domain reads KAGVTQTPRYLIKTRGQQVTLSCSPISGHRSVSWYQQTPGQGLQFLFEYFSETQRNKGNFPGRFSGRQFSNSRSEMNVSTLELGDSALYLCASGREGGQETQYFGPGTRLLVL.

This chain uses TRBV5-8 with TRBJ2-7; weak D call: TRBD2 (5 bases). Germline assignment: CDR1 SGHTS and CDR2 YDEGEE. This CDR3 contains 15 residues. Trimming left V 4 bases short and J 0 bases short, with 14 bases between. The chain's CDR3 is CASSRHPGSSYEQYF. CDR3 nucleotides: TGTGCCAGCAGCCGACATCCGGGGAGCTCCTACGAGCAGTACTTC.

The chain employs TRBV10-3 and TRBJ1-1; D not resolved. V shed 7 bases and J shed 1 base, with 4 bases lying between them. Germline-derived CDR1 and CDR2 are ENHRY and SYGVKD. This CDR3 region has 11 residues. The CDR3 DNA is TGTGCCATCATGGCGAACACTGAAGCTTTCTTT. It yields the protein CAIMANTEAFF.

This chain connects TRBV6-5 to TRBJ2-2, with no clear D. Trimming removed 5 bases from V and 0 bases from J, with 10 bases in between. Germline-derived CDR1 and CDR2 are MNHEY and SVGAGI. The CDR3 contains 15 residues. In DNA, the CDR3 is TGTGCCAGCAGTATAGACACGGCGAACACCGGGGAGCTGTTTTTT. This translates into CASSIDTANTGELFF.

The CDR3 is CASSDRWDEKLFF. As DNA, the CDR3 is TGTGCCAGTAGTGACAGGTGGGATGAAAAACTGTTTTTT. The J gene is TRBJ1-4, the V gene TRBV19; tentatively, D is TRBD1 (6 bases). CDR3 length equals 13 residues. Germline CDR1 LNHDA, CDR2 SQIVND (reference sequence). V lost 5 bases and J lost 6, with 10 bases in between.

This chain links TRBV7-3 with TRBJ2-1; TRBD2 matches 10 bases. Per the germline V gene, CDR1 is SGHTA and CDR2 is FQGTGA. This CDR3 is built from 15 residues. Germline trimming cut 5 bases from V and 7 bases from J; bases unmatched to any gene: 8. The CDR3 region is CASSPRPAGGNEQFF. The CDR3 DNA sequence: TGTGCCAGCAGCCCTCGGCCAGCGGGGGGGAATGAGCAGTTCTTC.

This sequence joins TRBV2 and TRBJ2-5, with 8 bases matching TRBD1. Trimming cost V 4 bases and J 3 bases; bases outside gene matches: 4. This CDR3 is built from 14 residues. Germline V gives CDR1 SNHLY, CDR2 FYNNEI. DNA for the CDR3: TGTGCCAGCAGTGGGACAGGGTGGAAAGAGACCCAGTACTTC. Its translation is CASSGTGWKETQYF.

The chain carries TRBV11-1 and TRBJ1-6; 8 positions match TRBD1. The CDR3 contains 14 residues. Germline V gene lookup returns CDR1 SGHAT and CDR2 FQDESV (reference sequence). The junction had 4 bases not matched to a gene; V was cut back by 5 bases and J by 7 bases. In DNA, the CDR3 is TGTGCCAGCAGCCTCAGGACAGGGAATTCACCCCTCCACTTT. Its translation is CASSLRTGNSPLHF.

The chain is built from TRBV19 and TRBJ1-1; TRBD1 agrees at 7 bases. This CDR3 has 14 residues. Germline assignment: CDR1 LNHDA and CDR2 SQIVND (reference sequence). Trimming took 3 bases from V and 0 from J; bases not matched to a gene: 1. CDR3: CASSITGVNTEAFF. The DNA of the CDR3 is TGTGCCAGTAGTATTACAGGGGTGAACACTGAAGCTTTCTTT.

CDR3 loop: CASSSLGGASGGYYEQYF. The CDR3 region has the DNA TGTGCCAGCAGCAGCTTGGGGGGCGCTAGCGGGGGGTACTACGAGCAGTACTTC. V is TRBV28 and J is TRBJ2-7; TRBD2 aligns across 11 bases. The CDR3 totals 18 residues. V trimming: 6 bases; J trimming: 3 bases; junction bases outside the gene matches: 16. CDR1 is MDHEN and CDR2 is SYDVKM in the germline V gene.

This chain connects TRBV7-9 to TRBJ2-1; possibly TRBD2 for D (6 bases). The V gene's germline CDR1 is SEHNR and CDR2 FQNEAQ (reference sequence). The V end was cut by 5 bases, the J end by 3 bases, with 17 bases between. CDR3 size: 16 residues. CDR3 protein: CASSPLGGADYNEQFF. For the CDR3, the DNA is TGTGCCAGCAGCCCGTTGGGCGGGGCAGACTACAATGAGCAGTTCTTC.

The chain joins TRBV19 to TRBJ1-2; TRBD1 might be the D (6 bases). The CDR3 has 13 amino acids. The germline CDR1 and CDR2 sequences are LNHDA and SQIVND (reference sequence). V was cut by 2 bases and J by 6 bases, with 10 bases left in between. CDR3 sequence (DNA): TGTGCCAGTAGTATACAGGGGATCGATGGCTACACCTTC. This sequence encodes CASSIQGIDGYTF.

The CDR3 region is CASQQGYNEQFF. In nucleotides, the CDR3 is TGTGCCTCCCAACAGGGGTACAATGAGCAGTTCTTC. The V call is TRBV25-1, the J call TRBJ2-1, with 7 positions matching TRBD1. The V and J ends lost 11 bases and 4 bases, in that order; junction bases with no gene match: 5. The germline V gene encodes CDR1 MGHDK and CDR2 SYGVNS. The CDR3 covers 12 residues. Drawing the rest from reference TRBV25-1 and TRBJ2-1, the complete variable domain is EADIYQTPRYLVIGTGKKITLECSQTMGHDKMYWYQQDPGMELHLIHYSYGVNSTEKGDLSSESTVSRIRTEHFPLTLESARPSHTSQYLCASQQGYNEQFFGPGTRLTVL.

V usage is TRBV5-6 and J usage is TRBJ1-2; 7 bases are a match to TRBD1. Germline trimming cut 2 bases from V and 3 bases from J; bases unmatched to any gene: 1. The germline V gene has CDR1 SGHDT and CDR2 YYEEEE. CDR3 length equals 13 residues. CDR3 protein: CASSFQGDYGYTF. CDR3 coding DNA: TGTGCCAGCAGCTTTCAGGGGGACTATGGCTACACCTTC.